The clone carrying this T cell receptor beta chain was picked up many times. The entry originates in a study of T cells in Graves' hyperthyroidism and ophthalmopathy. Study-level background: Specimen type is peripheral blood, collected at initial diagnosis prior to any treatment.

Trimming removed 2 bases from V and 10 bases from J, with 14 bases in between. The CDR3 covers 13 residues. The germline V gene has CDR1 LGHDT and CDR2 YNNKEL (reference sequence). RNA transcripts yielded amplified TCR beta CDR3 regions. The HTBI primer set drove a first-round RT-PCR of the TCR CDR3. From the multiplex PCR reads, TCRdb called clonotypes with MiXCR, one entry per CDR3 protein. The table includes some 350,000 distinct CDR3 sequences, approximately 25% detected once. In patients aged 18 to 65, hyperthyroidism was newly diagnosed, with duration under 2 months. The gene calls are TRBV3-1 and TRBJ2-5; D is unclear. The clonotype originates from a man aged 45-65 years with Graves' hyperthyroidism. Sequencing was carried out using blood. CDR3 DNA sequence: TGTGCCAGCAGCCAAAATCGCGGAAGGGACCAGTACTTC. Its translation: CASSQNRGRDQYF.